One T cell receptor beta chain is described in this entry. The antigen is undetermined. The data originate from a study of T cell responses to AZD1222 COVID-19 vaccine. Only in-frame clones appear in the TCRdb table, and some are missing; sequencing was by immunoSEQ multiplex PCR. This table has about 110,000 clones, 92% appearing once. The V gene's germline CDR1 is GTSNPN and CDR2 SVGIG (reference sequence). The CDR3 length is 15 residues. V lost 2 bases and J 5 bases, leaving 16 bases between the germline ends. General study results and limits: Donors were mostly white British, more females; clonal diversity possibly underestimated. No day 14 peak samples; only post-peak repertoires were characterized.

Sequenced material: peripheral blood, taken 28 days after the second AZD1222 dose. The gene calls are TRBV30 and TRBJ1-5; D call uncertain. This clonotype originated in an adult who received the AZD1222 COVID-19 vaccine. The CDR3 DNA is TGTGCCTGGAGTACACCCCCAGCGGCCCATCAGCCCCAGCATTTT. Translated, it gives CAWSTPPAAHQPQHF.